The 27 T cell receptor beta chains reported below all come from one sample, sequenced in a study of T cell responses to AZD1222 COVID-19 vaccine (dated by TCRdb to the early 2020s). The method was the immunoSEQ multiplex PCR assay. This is the immuneACCESS table as TCRdb keeps it, with only in-frame sequences that have V and J called. A part of the clones is gone; compared with another copy, unresolved V genes explain less than half, and the rest is unexplained. The sample profile shows roughly 200,000 clones; around 93% of them were found once. Clones ranked in the top ten supply about 1% of the sample. The sample's time point label, in plain terms: baseline before first vaccination. Interpreted using the paper, the treatment or condition label stands for: meningococcal conjugate vaccine given as trial control. Source: peripheral blood, taken on day 0 of MenACWY control vaccination. The receptors stem from an adult in good health.

The chain links TRBV7-2 to TRBJ1-6; 7 bases are a match to TRBD1. The V gene's germline CDR1 is SGHTA and CDR2 FQGNSA. This CDR3 has 14 residues. Trimming cost V 5 bases and J 5 bases; bases outside gene matches: 3. The CDR3 nucleotides read TGTGCCAGCAGCCAAGGGACAGATAATTCACCCCTCCACTTT. Protein: CASSQGTDNSPLHF.

This clone appeared a single time. The chain carries TRBV11-2 and TRBJ2-7; no reliable D call. CDR1 SGHAT and CDR2 FQNNGV come from the germline V gene. V was pared by 2 bases and J by 2 bases, with 7 bases between. The CDR3 is made up of 13 amino acids. The CDR3 DNA reads as TGTGCCAGCAGCTTATTTCGGGCCTACGAGCAGTACTTC. Amino acid sequence: CASSLFRAYEQYF.

This chain joins TRBV28 and TRBJ1-3; D unclear. The V end was cut by 4 bases, the J end by 0 bases, with 13 bases between. CDR1 and CDR2 (germline): MDHEN, SYDVKM. This CDR3 has 16 residues. CDR3 in amino acids: CASSSPGYSSGNTIYF. The CDR3 DNA sequence: TGTGCCAGCAGTTCTCCGGGATACAGCTCTGGAAACACCATATATTTT.

The V call is TRBV29-1, the J call TRBJ1-2; D perhaps matches TRBD1 (5 bases). Germline V CDR1 and CDR2: SQVTM, ANQGSEA. V was clipped by 6 bases and J by 8 bases, with 10 bases between them. This CDR3 spans 10 amino acids. The CDR3 sequence is CSVGDRGYTF. CDR3 DNA: TGCAGCGTGGGCGACAGAGGCTACACCTTC.

This clone was counted only a few times. This chain joins TRBV11-2 and TRBJ1-5, with D tentatively TRBD1 (5 bases). This CDR3 region has 16 residues. The germline V gene encodes CDR1 SGHAT and CDR2 FQNNGV. V lost 1 base to trimming and J lost 6 bases, with 16 bases between them. The CDR3 sequence is CASSLGFIGAGQPQHF. The CDR3 DNA reads as TGTGCCAGCAGCTTAGGATTTATAGGGGCCGGTCAGCCCCAGCATTTT.

The chain links TRBV29-1 to TRBJ2-7; 8 nucleotides align to TRBD1. Unmatched junction bases numbered 3, after V lost 6 bases and J lost 2 bases. This CDR3 has 12 amino acids. CDR1 and CDR2 (germline): SQVTM, ANQGSEA. Here the CDR3 reads CSVTGEAYEQYF. The CDR3 DNA sequence: TGCAGCGTGACAGGGGAGGCCTACGAGCAGTACTTC.

This clone appeared a few times. The chain couples TRBV28 to TRBJ2-5; 9 bases fit TRBD2. CDR3 size: 15 residues. V shed 5 bases, J shed 5 bases, and the junction held 9 bases outside the gene matches. Germline CDR1 MDHEN, CDR2 SYDVKM. The CDR3 loop reads CASSHSAGGTETQYF. The CDR3 DNA reads as TGTGCCAGCAGTCACTCAGCGGGGGGAACGGAGACCCAGTACTTC.

The rearrangement links TRBV9 to TRBJ1-4; 8 bases agree with TRBD1. The germline V gene has CDR1 SGDLS and CDR2 YYNGEE. V shed 4 bases, J shed 7 bases, and the junction held 9 bases outside the gene matches. This CDR3 spans 15 amino acids. CDR3 in amino acids: CASSRSQGAGEKLFF. CDR3 in DNA: TGTGCCAGCAGCCGCTCCCAGGGGGCGGGTGAAAAACTGTTTTTT.

The chain links TRBV6-2 or TRBV6-3 to TRBJ1-1, with D perhaps TRBD1 (6 bases). The CDR3 covers 15 residues. From germline, CDR1 is MNHEY and CDR2 SVGEGT. With 5 bases removed from V and 1 base from J, the gap between germline ends came to 14 bases. The CDR3 region has the DNA TGTGCCAGCAGTATTCAGGGGCGGAAGAACACTGAAGCTTTCTTT. Amino acids: CASSIQGRKNTEAFF.

The chain carries TRBV5-1 and TRBJ2-3; D is undetermined. Germline CDR1 reads SGHRS; CDR2 reads YFSETQ. The CDR3 sequence is 14 residues long. Trimming pared 4 bases from V and 3 bases from J, leaving 12 bases between. Here the CDR3 DNA reads TGCGCCAGCAGCAGCTTAGCCGAGACAGATACGCAGTATTTT. It is translated as CASSSLAETDTQYF. The full variable domain, in which reference TRBV5-1 and TRBJ2-3 provide the parts outside the CDR3, is KAGVTQTPRYLIKTRGQQVTLSCSPISGHRSVSWYQQTPGQGLQFLFEYFSETQRNKGNFPGRFSGRQFSNSRSEMNVSTLELGDSALYLCASSSLAETDTQYFGPGTRLTVL.

The V gene is TRBV29-1, the J gene TRBJ1-1; maybe TRBD1 (5 bases). Germline V gene lookup returns CDR1 SQVTM and CDR2 ANQGSEA. The V end lost 5 bases, the J end lost 4 bases, and 14 bases lay between the germline ends. The CDR3 is 13 residues long. The CDR3 DNA reads as TGCAGCGTTCGGGTTATTGGGGGCACTGAAGCTTTCTTT. Translating gives CSVRVIGGTEAFF.

This sequence joins TRBV5-1 and TRBJ2-5, with 10 bases fitting TRBD2. There are 16 residues in the CDR3. Per the germline V gene, CDR1 is SGHRS and CDR2 is YFSETQ. Trimming at V came to 1 base and at J to 4 bases, leaving 7 bases not matched to a gene. CDR3 sequence reads: CASSLSLAGAGETQYF. The CDR3 bases are TGCGCCAGCAGCTTGTCCCTAGCGGGGGCAGGAGAGACCCAGTACTTC.

The chain has TRBV5-1 and TRBJ1-1; D not resolved. Germline V CDR1 and CDR2: SGHRS, YFSETQ. This CDR3 region has 13 residues. Trimming shortened V by 0 bases and J by 5 bases, and 8 bases separated the two germline ends. CDR3 loop: CASSLVQGTEAFF. The CDR3 bases are TGCGCCAGCAGCTTGGTCCAAGGGACTGAAGCTTTCTTT.

The chain has TRBV30 and TRBJ2-5; 8 bases fit TRBD2. The CDR3 covers 13 residues. The V gene end was trimmed by 2 bases and the J gene end by 2 bases; junction bases not matched to a gene: 1. CDR1 GTSNPN and CDR2 SVGIG come from the germline V gene (reference sequence). The CDR3 DNA sequence: TGTGCCTGGAGTCGGGGGGGTCAAGAGACCCAGTACTTC. It specifies CAWSRGGQETQYF.

The CDR3 nucleotides are TGTGCCAGCAGTCGTGGACAGGTCTATGGCTACACCTTC. The encoded protein is CASSRGQVYGYTF. V usage is TRBV27 and J usage is TRBJ1-2; 7 nucleotides line up with TRBD1. The germline V gene has CDR1 MNHEY and CDR2 SMNVEV (reference sequence). CDR3 length equals 13 residues. V lost 5 bases to trimming and J lost 4 bases; unmatched junction nucleotides: 4.

This clone was recorded a few times. The J gene is TRBJ1-6, the V gene TRBV28; 8 bases map to TRBD1. Trimming removed 5 bases from V and 4 bases from J; junction bases left unmatched: 7. The CDR3 spans 16 residues. The germline gives CDR1 MDHEN, CDR2 SYDVKM. Here the CDR3 DNA reads TGTGCCAGCAGTCAACGCGACAGGGGATATAATTCACCCCTCCACTTT. Its protein is CASSQRDRGYNSPLHF.

This clone was found once. This chain connects TRBV30 to TRBJ1-1; D is unresolved. V was clipped by 4 bases and J by 7 bases, with 16 bases between them. The CDR3 totals 13 residues. CDR1 is GTSNPN, CDR2 SVGIG, per germline (reference sequence). The CDR3 DNA is TGTGCCTGGACCCGGGCAGCAGCCCTTGAAGCTTTCTTT. Protein: CAWTRAAALEAFF.

As regards this clone: Other DNA sequences from this sample encode an identical CDR3 as well. The rearrangement uses TRBV3-1 (or the pseudogene TRBV3-2) and TRBJ1-2; TRBD1 might be the D (5 bases). This CDR3 has 13 amino acids. Trimming took off 0 bases at V and 8 bases at J, with 10 bases between the two ends. In germline, CDR1 is LGHDT, CDR2 YNNKEL (reference sequence). CDR3 residues: CASSQDRGRGYTF. In DNA form, the CDR3 reads TGTGCCAGCAGCCAAGATAGGGGTCGGGGCTACACCTTC.

CDR3 sequence (DNA): TGTGCCAGCAGCCCGGGCCCCTTTGGCTACACCTTC. It is translated as CASSPGPFGYTF. The rearrangement uses TRBV14 and TRBJ1-2; no definite D call. Trimming took 4 bases from V and 7 from J, leaving 10 bases between them. Looked up from germline, CDR1 is SGHDN and CDR2 is FVKESK. This CDR3 contains 12 residues.

The chain is built from TRBV9 and TRBJ2-3, with TRBD1 identical over 7 bases. Germline-derived CDR1 and CDR2 are SGDLS and YYNGEE. The CDR3 is 15 residues long. Losses at the gene ends were 0 bases for V and 4 bases for J; bases not matched to a gene: 5. CDR3 sequence: CASSVETGDPDTQYF. The CDR3 DNA sequence: TGTGCCAGCAGCGTAGAAACAGGGGATCCAGATACGCAGTATTTT.

The chain joins TRBV11-2 to TRBJ2-3, with D tentatively TRBD1 or TRBD2 (6 bases each). Trimming stripped 5 bases from V and 4 bases from J, with 19 bases between. CDR3 length equals 16 residues. The germline V gene encodes CDR1 SGHAT and CDR2 FQNNGV. For the CDR3, the DNA is TGTGCCAGCAGCCAATTCTGGGGGGCAGGATCAGATACGCAGTATTTT. This gives the protein CASSQFWGAGSDTQYF.

The chain joins TRBV6-1 to TRBJ1-5; D possibly corresponds to TRBD1 (6 bases). Germline V CDR1 and CDR2: MNHNS, SASEGT. The CDR3 contains 14 residues. V gave up 3 bases and J gave up 5 bases, with 11 bases separating them. In DNA form, the CDR3 reads TGTGCCAGCAGTGATTGGACAGTTGATCAGCCCCAGCATTTT. This encodes CASSDWTVDQPQHF.

The chain couples TRBV16 to TRBJ2-4; no firm D call. Trimming took 2 bases from V and 4 from J, leaving 9 bases between them. Germline loops: CDR1 KGHSY, CDR2 FQNENV. This CDR3 comprises 14 residues. CDR3 in amino acids: CASSQGEQKNIQYF. For the CDR3, the DNA is TGTGCCAGCAGCCAAGGTGAGCAGAAAAACATTCAGTACTTC. Combining the CDR3 with reference TRBV16 and TRBJ2-4 gives the whole variable domain GEEVAQTPKHLVRGEGQKAKLYCAPIKGHSYVFWYQQVLKNEFKFLISFQNENVFDETGMPKERFSAKCLPNSPCSLEIQATKLEDSAVYFCASSQGEQKNIQYFGAGTRLSVL.

The CDR3 spells CASSQTGGVGQPQHF. CDR3 coding DNA: TGTGCCAGCAGCCAAACAGGGGGGGTGGGCCAGCCCCAGCATTTT. The V and J genes are TRBV3-1 (or the pseudogene TRBV3-2) and TRBJ1-5; 8 bases map to TRBD1. The CDR3 contains 15 residues. Germline V gives CDR1 LGHDT, CDR2 YNNKEL (reference sequence). The trim removed 2 bases at V and 7 bases at J, leaving 7 bases unmatched.

This chain connects TRBV18 to TRBJ2-1; 10 nucleotides agree with TRBD2. Germline V lookup: CDR1 KGHSH, CDR2 LQKENI. The CDR3 consists of 17 residues. The junction had 7 bases not matched to a gene; V was cut back by 5 bases and J by 0 bases. The CDR3 reads CASSTRAGGSSYNEQFF. The DNA for the CDR3 is TGTGCCAGCTCAACCCGAGCGGGGGGGAGCTCCTACAATGAGCAGTTCTTC. Based on the CDR3 plus reference TRBV18 and TRBJ2-1, the full variable domain is NAGVMQNPRHLVRRRGQEARLRCSPMKGHSHVYWYRQLPEEGLKFMVYLQKENIIDESGMPKERFSAEFPKEGPSILRIQQVVRGDSAAYFCASSTRAGGSSYNEQFFGPGTRLTVL.

The gene calls are TRBV9 and TRBJ2-5; 8 bases are a match to TRBD1. Germline CDR1 reads SGDLS; CDR2 reads YYNGEE. After removal of 2 bases from V and 5 bases from J, the junction contained 8 bases not matched to a gene. This CDR3 spans 15 amino acids. CDR3 loop: CASSVLTGVGETQYF. In DNA form, the CDR3 reads TGTGCCAGCAGCGTGTTGACAGGGGTCGGGGAGACCCAGTACTTC.

The rearrangement uses TRBV11-3 and TRBJ2-3; no firm D call. Germline CDR1 and CDR2: SGHNT and YENEEA. V was cut by 3 bases and J by 2 bases, with 15 bases left in between. The CDR3 runs 16 residues. CDR3 amino acids: CASSFGDRGHTDTQYF. In nucleotides, the CDR3 is TGTGCCAGCAGCTTTGGAGATCGTGGGCACACAGATACGCAGTATTTT. The full variable domain, in which reference TRBV11-3 and TRBJ2-3 provide the parts outside the CDR3, is EAGVVQSPRYKIIEKKQPVAFWCNPISGHNTLYWYLQNLGQGPELLIRYENEEAVDDSQLPKDRFSAERLKGVDSTLKIQPAELGDSAVYLCASSFGDRGHTDTQYFGPGTRLTVL.